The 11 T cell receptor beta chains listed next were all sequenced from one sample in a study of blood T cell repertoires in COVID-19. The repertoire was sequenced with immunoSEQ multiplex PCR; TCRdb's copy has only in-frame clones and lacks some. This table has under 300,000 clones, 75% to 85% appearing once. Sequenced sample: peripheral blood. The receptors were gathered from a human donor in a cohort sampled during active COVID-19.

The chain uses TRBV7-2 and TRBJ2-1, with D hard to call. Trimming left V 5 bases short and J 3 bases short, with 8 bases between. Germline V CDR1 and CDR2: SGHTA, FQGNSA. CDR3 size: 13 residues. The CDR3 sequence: CASSPASYNEQFF. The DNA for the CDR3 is TGTGCCAGCAGCCCCGCCAGCTACAATGAGCAGTTCTTC. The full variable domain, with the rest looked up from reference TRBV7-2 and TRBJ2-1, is GAGVSQSPSNKVTEKGKDVELRCDPISGHTALYWYRQSLGQGLEFLIYFQGNSAPDKSGLPSDRFSAERTGGSVSTLTIQRTQQEDSAVYLCASSPASYNEQFFGPGTRLTVL.

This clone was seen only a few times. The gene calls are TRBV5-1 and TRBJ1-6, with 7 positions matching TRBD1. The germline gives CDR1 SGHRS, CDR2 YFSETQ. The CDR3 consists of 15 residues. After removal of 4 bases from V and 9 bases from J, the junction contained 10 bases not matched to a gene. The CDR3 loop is CASSITDRFGSPLHF. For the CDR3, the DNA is TGCGCCAGCAGCATAACGGACAGGTTTGGTTCACCCCTCCACTTT.

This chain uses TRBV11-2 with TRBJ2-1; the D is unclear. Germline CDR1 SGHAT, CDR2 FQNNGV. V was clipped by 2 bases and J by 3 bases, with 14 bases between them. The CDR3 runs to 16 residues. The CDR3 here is CASSLSFGAFYNEQFF. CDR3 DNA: TGTGCCAGCAGCTTATCCTTTGGAGCCTTCTACAATGAGCAGTTCTTC.

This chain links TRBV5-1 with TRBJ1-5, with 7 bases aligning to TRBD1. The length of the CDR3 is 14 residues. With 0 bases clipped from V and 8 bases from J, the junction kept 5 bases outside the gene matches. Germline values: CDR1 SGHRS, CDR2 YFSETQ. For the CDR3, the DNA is TGCGCCAGCAGCTTGGGACAGGGAGCTGAGCCCCAGCATTTT. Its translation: CASSLGQGAEPQHF. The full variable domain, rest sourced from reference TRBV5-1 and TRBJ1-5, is KAGVTQTPRYLIKTRGQQVTLSCSPISGHRSVSWYQQTPGQGLQFLFEYFSETQRNKGNFPGRFSGRQFSNSRSEMNVSTLELGDSALYLCASSLGQGAEPQHFGDGTRLSIL.

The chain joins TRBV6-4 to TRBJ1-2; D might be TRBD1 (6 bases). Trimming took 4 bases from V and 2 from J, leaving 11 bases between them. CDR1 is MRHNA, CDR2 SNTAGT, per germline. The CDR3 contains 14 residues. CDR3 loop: CASSAGAENYGYTF. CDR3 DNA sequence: TGTGCCAGCAGTGCAGGGGCGGAGAACTATGGCTACACCTTC.

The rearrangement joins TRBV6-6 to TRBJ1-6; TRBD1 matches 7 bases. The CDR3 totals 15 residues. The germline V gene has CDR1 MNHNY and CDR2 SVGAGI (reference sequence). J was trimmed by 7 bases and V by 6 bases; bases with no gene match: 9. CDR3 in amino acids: CASRGAGGSNSPLHF. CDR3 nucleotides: TGTGCCAGCAGAGGAGCAGGGGGATCAAATTCACCCCTCCACTTT.

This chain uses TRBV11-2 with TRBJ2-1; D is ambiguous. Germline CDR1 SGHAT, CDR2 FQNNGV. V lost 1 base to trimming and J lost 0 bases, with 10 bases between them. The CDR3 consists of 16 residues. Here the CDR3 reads CASSLGASYSYNEQFF. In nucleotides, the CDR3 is TGTGCCAGCAGCTTAGGGGCGTCTTACTCCTACAATGAGCAGTTCTTC.

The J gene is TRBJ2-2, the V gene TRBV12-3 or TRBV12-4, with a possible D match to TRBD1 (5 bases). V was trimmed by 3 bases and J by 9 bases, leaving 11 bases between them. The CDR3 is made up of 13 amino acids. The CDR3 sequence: CASSFRTPRELFF. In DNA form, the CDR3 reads TGTGCCAGCAGTTTTAGGACACCCCGGGAGCTGTTTTTT.

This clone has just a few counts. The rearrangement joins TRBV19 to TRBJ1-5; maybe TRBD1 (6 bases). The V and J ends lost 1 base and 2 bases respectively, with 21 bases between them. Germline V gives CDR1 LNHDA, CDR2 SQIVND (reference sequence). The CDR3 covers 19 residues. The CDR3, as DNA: TGTGCCAGTAGTATAGTGGGTAATAATCCGAGACAGGGCAATCAGCCCCAGCATTTT. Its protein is CASSIVGNNPRQGNQPQHF.

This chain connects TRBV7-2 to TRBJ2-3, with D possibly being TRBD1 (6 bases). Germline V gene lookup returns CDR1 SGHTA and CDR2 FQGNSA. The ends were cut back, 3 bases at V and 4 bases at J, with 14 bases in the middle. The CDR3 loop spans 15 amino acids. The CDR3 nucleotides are TGTGCCAGCAGCTTTGTACAGGGTCGGGCAGATACGCAGTATTTT. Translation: CASSFVQGRADTQYF. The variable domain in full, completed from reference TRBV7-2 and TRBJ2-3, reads GAGVSQSPSNKVTEKGKDVELRCDPISGHTALYWYRQSLGQGLEFLIYFQGNSAPDKSGLPSDRFSAERTGGSVSTLTIQRTQQEDSAVYLCASSFVQGRADTQYFGPGTRLTVL.

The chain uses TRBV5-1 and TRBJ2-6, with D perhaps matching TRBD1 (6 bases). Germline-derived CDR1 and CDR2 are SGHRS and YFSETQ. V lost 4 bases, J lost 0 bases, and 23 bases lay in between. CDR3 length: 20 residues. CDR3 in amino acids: CASSPRLWDTGSSGANVLTF. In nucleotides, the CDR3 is TGCGCCAGCAGCCCAAGGCTTTGGGACACCGGAAGCTCTGGGGCCAACGTCCTGACTTTC.